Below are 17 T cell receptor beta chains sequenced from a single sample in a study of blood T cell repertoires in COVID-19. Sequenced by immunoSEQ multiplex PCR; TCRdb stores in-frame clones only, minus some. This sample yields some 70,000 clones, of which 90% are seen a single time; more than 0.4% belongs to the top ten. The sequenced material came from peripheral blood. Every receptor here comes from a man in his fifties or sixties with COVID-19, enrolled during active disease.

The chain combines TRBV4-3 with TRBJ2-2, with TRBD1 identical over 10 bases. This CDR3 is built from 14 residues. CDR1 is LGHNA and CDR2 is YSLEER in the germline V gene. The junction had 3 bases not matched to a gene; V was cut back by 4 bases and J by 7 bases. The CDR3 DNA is TGCGCCAGCAGCCGGGACAGGGGATTCGGGGAGCTGTTTTTT. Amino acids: CASSRDRGFGELFF.

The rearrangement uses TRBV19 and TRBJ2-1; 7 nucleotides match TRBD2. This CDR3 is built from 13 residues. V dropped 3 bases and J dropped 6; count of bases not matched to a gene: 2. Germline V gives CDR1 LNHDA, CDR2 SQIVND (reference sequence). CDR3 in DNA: TGTGCCAGTAGTATCAGACTAGCCAATGAGCAGTTCTTC. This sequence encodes CASSIRLANEQFF.

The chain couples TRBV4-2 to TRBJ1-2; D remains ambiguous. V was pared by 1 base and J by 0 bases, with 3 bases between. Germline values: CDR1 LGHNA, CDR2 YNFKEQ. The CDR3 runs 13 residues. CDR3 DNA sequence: TGTGCCAGCAGCCAAGCCTCTAACTATGGCTACACCTTC. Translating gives CASSQASNYGYTF.

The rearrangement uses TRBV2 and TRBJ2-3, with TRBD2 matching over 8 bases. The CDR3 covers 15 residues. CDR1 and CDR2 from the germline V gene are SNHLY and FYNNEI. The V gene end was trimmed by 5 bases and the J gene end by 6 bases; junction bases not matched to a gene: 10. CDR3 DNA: TGTGCCAGCAGTAAGGGTAGCGGGGCAGTGGATACGCAGTATTTT. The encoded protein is CASSKGSGAVDTQYF.

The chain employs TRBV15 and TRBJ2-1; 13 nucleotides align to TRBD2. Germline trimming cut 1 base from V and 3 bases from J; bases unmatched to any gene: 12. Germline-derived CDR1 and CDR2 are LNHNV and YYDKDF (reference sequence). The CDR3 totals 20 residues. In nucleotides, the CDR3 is TGTGCCACCAGCAGAGGGACTAGCGGGAGATACTCGCGAAGCTACAATGAGCAGTTCTTC. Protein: CATSRGTSGRYSRSYNEQFF.

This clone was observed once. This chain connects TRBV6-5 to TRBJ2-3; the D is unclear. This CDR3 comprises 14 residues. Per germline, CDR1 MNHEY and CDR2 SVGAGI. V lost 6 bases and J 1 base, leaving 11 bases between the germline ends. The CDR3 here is CASRGGAGTDTQYF. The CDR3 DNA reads TGTGCCAGCAGGGGTGGAGCTGGCACAGATACGCAGTATTTT.

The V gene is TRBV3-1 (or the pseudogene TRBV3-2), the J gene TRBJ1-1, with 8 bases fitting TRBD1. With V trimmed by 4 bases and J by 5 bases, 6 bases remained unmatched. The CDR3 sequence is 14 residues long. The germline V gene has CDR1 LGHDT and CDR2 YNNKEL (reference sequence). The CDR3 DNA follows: TGTGCCAGCAGCCTAACAGGGGGTGGAACTGAAGCTTTCTTT. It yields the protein CASSLTGGGTEAFF.

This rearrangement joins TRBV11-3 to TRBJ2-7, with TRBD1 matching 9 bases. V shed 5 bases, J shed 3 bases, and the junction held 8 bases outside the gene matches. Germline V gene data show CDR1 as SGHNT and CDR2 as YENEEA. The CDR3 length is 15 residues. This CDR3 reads CASSPGTGPYYEQYF. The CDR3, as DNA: TGTGCCAGCAGCCCAGGGACAGGGCCATACTACGAGCAGTACTTC.

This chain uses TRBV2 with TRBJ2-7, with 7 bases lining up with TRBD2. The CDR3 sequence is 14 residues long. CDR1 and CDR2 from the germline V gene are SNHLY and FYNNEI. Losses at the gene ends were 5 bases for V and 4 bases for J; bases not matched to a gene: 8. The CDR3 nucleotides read TGTGCCAGCAGTCGACAGCGGGGCCTGTACGAGCAGTACTTC. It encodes CASSRQRGLYEQYF.

The CDR3 DNA reads as TGTGCCAGCAGCTTAAGGAGCGGCCCCTACGAGCAGTACTTC. Translated, it gives CASSLRSGPYEQYF. This chain connects TRBV7-9 to TRBJ2-7, with D perhaps TRBD2 (5 bases). There are 14 residues in the CDR3. Per the germline V gene, CDR1 is SEHNR and CDR2 is FQNEAQ (reference sequence). V lost 2 bases to trimming and J lost 2 bases, with 10 bases between them. Filled out from reference TRBV7-9 and TRBJ2-7, the complete variable domain reads DTGVSQNPRHKITKRGQNVTFRCDPISEHNRLYWYRQTLGQGPEFLTYFQNEAQLEKSRLLSDRFSAERPKGSFSTLEIQRTEQGDSAMYLCASSLRSGPYEQYFGPGTRLTVT.

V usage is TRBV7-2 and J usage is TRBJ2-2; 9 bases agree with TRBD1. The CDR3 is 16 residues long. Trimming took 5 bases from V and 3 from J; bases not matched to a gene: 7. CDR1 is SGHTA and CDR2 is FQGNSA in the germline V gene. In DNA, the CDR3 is TGTGCCAGCAGCCGCACAGGGGGCCCTTACACCGGGGAGCTGTTTTTT. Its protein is CASSRTGGPYTGELFF.

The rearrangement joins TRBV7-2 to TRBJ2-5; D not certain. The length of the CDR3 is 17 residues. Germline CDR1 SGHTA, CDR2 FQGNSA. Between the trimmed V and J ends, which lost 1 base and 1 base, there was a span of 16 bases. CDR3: CASSLVGSVPGQETQYF. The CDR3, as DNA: TGTGCCAGCAGCTTAGTCGGCTCGGTCCCGGGCCAAGAGACCCAGTACTTC.

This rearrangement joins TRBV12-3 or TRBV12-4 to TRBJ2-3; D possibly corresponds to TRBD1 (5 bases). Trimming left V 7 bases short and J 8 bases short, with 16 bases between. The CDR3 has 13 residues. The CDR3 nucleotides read TGTGCCAGCACACTCGACAGTCGCCGTACGCAGTATTTT. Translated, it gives CASTLDSRRTQYF.

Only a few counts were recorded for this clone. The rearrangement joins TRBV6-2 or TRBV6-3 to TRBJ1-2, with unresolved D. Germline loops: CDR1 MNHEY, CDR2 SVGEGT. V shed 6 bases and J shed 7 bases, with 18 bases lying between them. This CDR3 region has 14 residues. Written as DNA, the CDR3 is TGTGCCAGCAGCCCCGGGGTCTTGATATCTGGCTACACCTTC. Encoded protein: CASSPGVLISGYTF.

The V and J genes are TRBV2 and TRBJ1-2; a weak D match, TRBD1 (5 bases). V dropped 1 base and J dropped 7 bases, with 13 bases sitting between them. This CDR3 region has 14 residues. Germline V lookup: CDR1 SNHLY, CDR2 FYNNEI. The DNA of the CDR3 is TGTGCCAGCAGTGAAGATCGGGGGGTAGGTGGCTACACCTTC. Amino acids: CASSEDRGVGGYTF.

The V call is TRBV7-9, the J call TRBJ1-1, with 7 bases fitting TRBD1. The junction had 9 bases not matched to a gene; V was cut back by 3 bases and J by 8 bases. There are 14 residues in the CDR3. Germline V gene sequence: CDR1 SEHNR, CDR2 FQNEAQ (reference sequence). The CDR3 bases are TGTGCCAGCAGCTTCCCTCCGGGACAGCTGGAAGCTTTCTTT. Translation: CASSFPPGQLEAFF.

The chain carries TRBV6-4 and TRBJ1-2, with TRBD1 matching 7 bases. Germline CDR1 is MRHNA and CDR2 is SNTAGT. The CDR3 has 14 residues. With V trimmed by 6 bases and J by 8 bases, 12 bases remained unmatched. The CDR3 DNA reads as TGTGCCAGCAGAAGGGACAGTGGAGTGGGCGGCTACACCTTC. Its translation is CASRRDSGVGGYTF.